Many counts were recorded for the clone carrying this T cell receptor (beta chain). The antigen remains undetermined. Per germline, CDR1 SGHVS and CDR2 FNYEAQ. The CDR3 runs to 15 residues. Trimming removed 1 base from V and 5 bases from J, with 14 bases in between. These data originate in a study of T cell repertoires in cytomegalovirus infection. Overall study: Public TCR beta signatures were indicative of both CMV infection and a matching HLA type.

TCRdb passed the reads through MiXCR, listing each CDR3 protein once. The sample holds 200,000 to 300,000 distinct CDR3 sequences, 8% to 9.5% seen once. Points from the study as a whole: Summed public TCR beta family frequency identified CMV carriers bearing the relevant HLA. There were HLA-C-restricted CMV-specific TCR beta clonotypes dominating the ex vivo response.

This rearrangement joins TRBV7-6 to TRBJ1-1; D gene uncertain. The sequenced sample consisted of PBMCs. This TCR came from a human donor in good health (CMV status not recorded). Some clones in this sample may be carry-over from other donors' samples. The CDR3 DNA is TGTGCCAGCAGCTTAGGTTTGCCAGGTGAAACTGAAGCTTTCTTT. This codes for CASSLGLPGETEAFF.